This T cell receptor beta chain was profiled in a study of T cell responses to AZD1222 COVID-19 vaccine. Germline CDR1 and CDR2: SNHLY and FYNNEI. This CDR3 has 17 amino acids. The V end was cut by 3 bases, the J end by 0 bases, with 16 bases between. About this clone itself: Antigen unknown.

General study results and limits: Dominant CD4 TCR responses targeted spike regions 160-218 and 743-854. Donors skewed white British and female; clonal diversity was possibly underestimated.

Analysis merged second doses at about 4 or about 12 weeks. Only in-frame clones appear in the TCRdb table, and some are missing; sequencing was by immunoSEQ multiplex PCR. Of roughly 100,000 clones listed, approximately 92% are singletons. This sample comprised peripheral blood, obtained 28 days after the second AZD1222 dose. The source is an adult who received the AZD1222 COVID-19 vaccine. The chain employs TRBV2 and TRBJ2-3; maybe TRBD2 (6 bases). The CDR3 nucleotides read TGTGCCAGCAGTGATGGGGTGCGTGGGACTAGCACAGATACGCAGTATTTT. Its translation: CASSDGVRGTSTDTQYF. The full variable domain, in which reference TRBV2 and TRBJ2-3 provide the parts outside the CDR3, is EPEVTQTPSHQVTQMGQEVILRCVPISNHLYFYWYRQILGQKVEFLVSFYNNEISEKSEIFDDQFSVERPDGSNFTLKIRSTKLEDSAMYFCASSDGVRGTSTDTQYFGPGTRLTVL.